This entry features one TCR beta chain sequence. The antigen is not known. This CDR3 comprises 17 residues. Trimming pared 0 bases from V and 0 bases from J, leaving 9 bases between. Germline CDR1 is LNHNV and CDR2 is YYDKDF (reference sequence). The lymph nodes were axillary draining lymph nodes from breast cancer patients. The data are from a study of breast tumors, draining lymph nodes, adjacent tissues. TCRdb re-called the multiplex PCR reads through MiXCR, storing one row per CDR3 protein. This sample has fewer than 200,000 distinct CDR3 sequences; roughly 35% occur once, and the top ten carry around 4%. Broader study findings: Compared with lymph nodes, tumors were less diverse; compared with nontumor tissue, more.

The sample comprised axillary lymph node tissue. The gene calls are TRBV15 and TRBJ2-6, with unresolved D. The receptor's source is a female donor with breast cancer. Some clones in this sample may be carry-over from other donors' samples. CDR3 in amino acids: CATSRDFRSSGANVLTF. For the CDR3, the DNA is TGTGCCACCAGCAGAGATTTTAGGAGCTCTGGGGCCAACGTCCTGACTTTC. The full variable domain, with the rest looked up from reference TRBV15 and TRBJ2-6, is DAMVIQNPRYQVTQFGKPVTLSCSQTLNHNVMYWYQQKSSQAPKLLFHYYDKDFNNEADTPDNFQSRRPNTSFCFLDIRSPGLGDTAMYLCATSRDFRSSGANVLTFGAGSRLTVL.